A single sample is the source of the 30 T cell receptor beta chains below, sequenced in a study of T cell responses to AZD1222 COVID-19 vaccine. The repertoire was sequenced with immunoSEQ multiplex PCR; TCRdb's copy has only in-frame clones and lacks some. The sample shows around 170,000 clones, approximately 90% of them seen only once. The sequenced sample was peripheral blood, obtained on day 0 of AZD1222 vaccination. Source of these receptors: an adult in good health.

The chain recombines TRBV7-2 with TRBJ2-1, with 8 bases that match TRBD2. This CDR3 comprises 15 residues. Germline V lookup: CDR1 SGHTA, CDR2 FQGNSA. Trimming removed 5 bases from V and 5 bases from J; junction bases left unmatched: 8. This CDR3 is CASSPHRGGDNEQFF. Here the CDR3 DNA reads TGTGCCAGCAGCCCTCACCGGGGGGGGGACAATGAGCAGTTCTTC.

The chain recombines TRBV15 with TRBJ2-1, with D perhaps TRBD1 (5 bases). Trimming shortened V by 1 base and J by 5 bases, and 12 bases separated the two germline ends. Germline-derived CDR1 and CDR2 are LNHNV and YYDKDF (reference sequence). The CDR3 covers 15 residues. CDR3 bases: TGTGCCACCAGCAGAGCAGGCCTAGGGGACAATGAGCAGTTCTTC. Translating gives CATSRAGLGDNEQFF. Full variable domain (outside the CDR3, taken from reference TRBV15 and TRBJ2-1): DAMVIQNPRYQVTQFGKPVTLSCSQTLNHNVMYWYQQKSSQAPKLLFHYYDKDFNNEADTPDNFQSRRPNTSFCFLDIRSPGLGDTAMYLCATSRAGLGDNEQFFGPGTRLTVL.

This rearrangement joins TRBV19 to TRBJ1-2; 12 bases fit TRBD1. The V and J ends lost 4 bases and 7 bases, in that order; junction bases with no gene match: 13. The CDR3 sequence is 17 residues long. CDR1 and CDR2 from the germline V gene are LNHDA and SQIVND (reference sequence). The DNA of the CDR3 is TGTGCCAGTAGTAAAAAGGGGACAGGGGGCTCTTCGTTTGGCTACACCTTC. This codes for CASSKKGTGGSSFGYTF.

The chain has TRBV19 and TRBJ1-1, with D possibly TRBD1 on 5 matching bases. This CDR3 contains 15 residues. The germline gives CDR1 LNHDA, CDR2 SQIVND (reference sequence). The V end lost 5 bases, the J end lost 4 bases, and 17 bases lay between the germline ends. The CDR3 nucleotides are TGTGCCAGTAGTTTCCCAGGGAATCTCCCCACTGAAGCTTTCTTT. Translated: CASSFPGNLPTEAFF. Full variable domain (rest looked up from reference TRBV19 and TRBJ1-1): DGGITQSPKYLFRKEGQNVTLSCEQNLNHDAMYWYRQDPGQGLRLIYYSQIVNDFQKGDIAEGYSVSREKKESFPLTVTSAQKNPTAFYLCASSFPGNLPTEAFFGQGTRLTVV.

V and J are TRBV29-1 and TRBJ1-3; no reliable D call. The V end was cut by 4 bases, the J end by 3 bases, with 4 bases between. CDR3 size: 11 residues. CDR1 SQVTM and CDR2 ANQGSEA come from the germline V gene. In DNA form, the CDR3 reads TGCAGCGTTGTGCTTGGAAACACCATATATTTT. Protein: CSVVLGNTIYF.

CDR3 nucleotide sequence: TGTGCCAGCAGCTTCCGGACAGGGGATGAAAAACTGTTTTTT. It codes for CASSFRTGDEKLFF. This chain connects TRBV7-2 to TRBJ1-4; 9 positions agree with TRBD1. Trimming removed 3 bases from V and 6 bases from J; junction bases left unmatched: 2. This CDR3 has 14 residues. CDR1 is SGHTA and CDR2 is FQGNSA in the germline V gene.

CDR3 in amino acids: CASSTLSAGDRDGYTF. CDR3 nucleotides: TGTGCCAGCAGTACCCTTAGCGCCGGGGACAGGGATGGCTACACCTTC. The gene calls are TRBV28 and TRBJ1-2; 9 nucleotides match TRBD1. Germline V CDR1 and CDR2: MDHEN, SYDVKM. The V and J ends lost 5 bases and 6 bases, in that order; junction bases with no gene match: 13. The length of the CDR3 is 16 residues.

This clone was observed once. The rearrangement joins TRBV4-3 to TRBJ1-1, with D perhaps matching TRBD1 (5 bases). The V gene lost 0 bases and the J gene lost 1 base, with 9 bases spanning the gap. The CDR3 sequence is 15 residues long. CDR1 and CDR2 from the germline V gene are LGHNA and YSLEER. In DNA, the CDR3 is TGCGCCAGCAGCCAAGAAGGGGATTCGAACACTGAAGCTTTCTTT. Its translation is CASSQEGDSNTEAFF.

The chain carries TRBV12-5 and TRBJ2-7; 9 nucleotides align to TRBD1. V shed 1 base and J 5 bases; nucleotides not matched to a gene: 3. Germline V gene lookup returns CDR1 LGHNT and CDR2 FRNRAP. CDR3 size: 14 residues. CDR3 loop: CASGLGTGVHEQYF. The CDR3 nucleotides are TGTGCTAGTGGTTTGGGGACAGGGGTCCACGAGCAGTACTTC.

The chain couples TRBV2 to TRBJ1-2; D is possibly TRBD1 (5 bases). Germline CDR1 is SNHLY and CDR2 is FYNNEI. V lost 6 bases, J lost 1 base, and 15 bases lay in between. The CDR3 consists of 15 residues. The DNA for the CDR3 is TGTGCCAGCAGCGACACTTGGGGCAGTAACTATGGCTACACCTTC. Protein product: CASSDTWGSNYGYTF.

The chain carries TRBV28 and TRBJ1-1, with TRBD1 as a possible D gene (6 bases). Germline values: CDR1 MDHEN, CDR2 SYDVKM. Trimming left V 7 bases short and J 4 bases short, with 13 bases between. The CDR3 has 13 residues. Here the CDR3 reads CASTLQGGTEAFF. The CDR3 nucleotides are TGTGCCAGCACCCTACAGGGAGGCACTGAAGCTTTCTTT.

V is TRBV24-1 and J is TRBJ2-7, with 9 bases matching TRBD1. Germline V gives CDR1 KGHDR, CDR2 SFDVKD. Trimming at V came to 5 bases and at J to 7 bases, leaving 8 bases not matched to a gene. The CDR3 spans 14 residues. The CDR3 here is CATSVTGGPQEQYF. CDR3 coding DNA: TGTGCCACCAGTGTGACAGGGGGACCCCAGGAGCAGTACTTC.

The gene calls are TRBV30 and TRBJ1-4, with TRBD1 identical over 12 bases. The J segment lost 8 bases and the V segment lost 0 bases, leaving 13 bases of the junction unmatched. Germline V gives CDR1 GTSNPN, CDR2 SVGIG (reference sequence). There are 18 residues in the CDR3. The CDR3 here is CAWSVTGTGGVGVEKLFF. The CDR3 DNA reads TGTGCCTGGAGTGTGACCGGGACAGGGGGCGTGGGAGTCGAAAAACTGTTTTTT.

The chain recombines TRBV9 with TRBJ2-1; tentatively, D is TRBD2 (6 bases). The germline V and J ends were trimmed by 0 bases and 7 bases, with 20 bases remaining between them. This CDR3 spans 17 amino acids. Germline-derived CDR1 and CDR2 are SGDLS and YYNGEE. CDR3 DNA sequence: TGTGCCAGCAGCGTAGGGCTGGCGGGGCTGCCCCTGAATGAGCAGTTCTTC. It specifies CASSVGLAGLPLNEQFF.

The genes are TRBV5-1 and TRBJ1-1, with unresolved D. CDR3 size: 14 residues. V lost 4 bases, J lost 4 bases, and 14 bases lay in between. Germline-derived CDR1 and CDR2 are SGHRS and YFSETQ. CDR3 in amino acids: CASSPLRYVTEAFF. CDR3 in DNA: TGCGCCAGCAGCCCACTAAGGTACGTCACTGAAGCTTTCTTT. Full variable domain (remainder filled in from reference TRBV5-1 and TRBJ1-1): KAGVTQTPRYLIKTRGQQVTLSCSPISGHRSVSWYQQTPGQGLQFLFEYFSETQRNKGNFPGRFSGRQFSNSRSEMNVSTLELGDSALYLCASSPLRYVTEAFFGQGTRLTVV.

The genes are TRBV9 and TRBJ1-2; D is undetermined. Between the trimmed V and J ends, which lost 5 bases and 8 bases, there was a span of 19 bases. Germline CDR1 reads SGDLS; CDR2 reads YYNGEE. This CDR3 region has 14 residues. CDR3 sequence reads: CASSAAGSSSGYTF. In DNA, the CDR3 is TGTGCCAGCAGTGCGGCCGGGAGCTCTTCAGGCTACACCTTC. The variable domain in full, completed from reference TRBV9 and TRBJ1-2, reads DSGVTQTPKHLITATGQRVTLRCSPRSGDLSVYWYQQSLDQGLQFLIQYYNGEERAKGNILERFSAQQFPDLHSELNLSSLELGDSALYFCASSAAGSSSGYTFGSGTRLTVV.

The chain employs TRBV5-4 and TRBJ1-5, with 7 bases fitting TRBD1. With 3 bases clipped from V and 4 bases from J, the junction kept 7 bases outside the gene matches. The CDR3 runs to 15 residues. CDR1 is SGHNT, CDR2 YYREEE, per germline (reference sequence). The CDR3 loop reads CASSSRQGKNQPQHF. The CDR3 DNA follows: TGTGCCAGCAGCTCCAGACAGGGAAAAAATCAGCCCCAGCATTTT.

The chain couples TRBV7-2 to TRBJ2-7, with D perhaps TRBD1 (5 bases). In germline, CDR1 is SGHTA, CDR2 FQGNSA. This CDR3 comprises 13 residues. V was cut by 6 bases and J by 0 bases, with 9 bases left in between. The CDR3, as DNA: TGTGCCAGCAGAGGAGACAGCTCCTACGAGCAGTACTTC. Encoded protein: CASRGDSSYEQYF.

The chain employs TRBV9 and TRBJ2-5, with 9 bases aligning to TRBD1. With 4 bases clipped from V and 5 bases from J, the junction kept 12 bases outside the gene matches. The CDR3 extends over 16 amino acids. Germline V lookup: CDR1 SGDLS, CDR2 YYNGEE. In DNA form, the CDR3 reads TGTGCCAGCAGCTATAATATACAGGGGGCAGGGGAGACCCAGTACTTC. Translation: CASSYNIQGAGETQYF. Supplemented by reference TRBV9 and TRBJ2-5, the full variable domain reads DSGVTQTPKHLITATGQRVTLRCSPRSGDLSVYWYQQSLDQGLQFLIQYYNGEERAKGNILERFSAQQFPDLHSELNLSSLELGDSALYFCASSYNIQGAGETQYFGPGTRLLVL.

The genes are TRBV3-1 (or the pseudogene TRBV3-2) and TRBJ2-7; tentatively, D is TRBD1 (6 bases). There are 14 residues in the CDR3. V gave up 4 bases and J gave up 4 bases, with 14 bases separating them. Germline CDR1 is LGHDT and CDR2 is YNNKEL (reference sequence). The CDR3 here is CASSRVGQGYEQYF. As DNA, the CDR3 is TGTGCCAGCAGCCGCGTGGGACAAGGGTACGAGCAGTACTTC.

The V call is TRBV7-2, the J call TRBJ1-1; 7 bases are shared with TRBD1. The V gene's germline CDR1 is SGHTA and CDR2 FQGNSA. With V trimmed by 3 bases and J by 6 bases, 7 bases remained unmatched. CDR3 length: 14 residues. The CDR3 region has the DNA TGTGCCAGCAGCTTCGACAGGGTAGGCGCTGAAGCTTTCTTT. The encoded protein is CASSFDRVGAEAFF.

This clone is a singleton in its sample. The J gene is TRBJ1-2, the V gene TRBV19, with D maybe TRBD1 (6 bases). CDR3 length: 13 amino acids. Germline CDR1 LNHDA, CDR2 SQIVND (reference sequence). Trimming left V 4 bases short and J 4 bases short, with 10 bases between. CDR3: CASSSGTTYGYTF. DNA of the CDR3: TGTGCCAGTAGTAGCGGGACAACCTATGGCTACACCTTC. The variable domain in full, with the rest retrieved from reference TRBV19 and TRBJ1-2, is DGGITQSPKYLFRKEGQNVTLSCEQNLNHDAMYWYRQDPGQGLRLIYYSQIVNDFQKGDIAEGYSVSREKKESFPLTVTSAQKNPTAFYLCASSSGTTYGYTFGSGTRLTVV.

This clone appeared a few times. The gene calls are TRBV7-8 and TRBJ1-2; D not resolved. Germline V gene data show CDR1 as SGHVS and CDR2 as FQNEAQ. Trimming took 1 base from V and 0 from J, leaving 6 bases between them. The length of the CDR3 is 14 residues. Here the CDR3 reads CASSLVTTNYGYTF. CDR3 in DNA: TGTGCCAGCAGCTTAGTGACAACTAACTATGGCTACACCTTC.

The V and J genes are TRBV5-1 and TRBJ1-5; D gene uncertain. The CDR3 extends over 13 amino acids. CDR1 and CDR2 (germline): SGHRS, YFSETQ. Trimming shortened V by 4 bases and J by 6 bases, and 11 bases separated the two germline ends. CDR3 sequence reads: CASSLDGSQPQHF. The CDR3 DNA reads as TGCGCCAGCAGCCTGGACGGGAGTCAGCCCCAGCATTTT.

The chain carries TRBV29-1 and TRBJ1-2, with a tentative D call TRBD1 (6 bases). Germline CDR1 is SQVTM and CDR2 is ANQGSEA. The CDR3 is 14 residues long. Trimming cost V 7 bases and J 5 bases, with 20 bases left between them. The CDR3 region is CSAHTGEGVYGYTF. In DNA, the CDR3 is TGCAGCGCGCACACAGGAGAGGGGGTTTATGGCTACACCTTC.

This chain uses TRBV7-9 with TRBJ2-2; D gene uncertain. The length of the CDR3 is 14 residues. Looked up from germline, CDR1 is SEHNR and CDR2 is FQNEAQ (reference sequence). The germline V and J ends were trimmed by 1 base and 4 bases, with 7 bases remaining between them. The CDR3 is CASSLVWGTGELFF. In DNA form, the CDR3 reads TGTGCCAGCAGCTTAGTCTGGGGCACCGGGGAGCTGTTTTTT.

CDR3 region: CASSLIGRGGRLSSPLHF. DNA of the CDR3: TGTGCCAGCAGCTTAATAGGACGAGGGGGGAGATTGAGTTCACCCCTCCACTTT. The rearrangement joins TRBV13 to TRBJ1-6; tentatively, D is TRBD1 (6 bases). CDR3 size: 18 residues. Germline V CDR1 and CDR2: PRHDT, FYEKMQ (reference sequence). V lost 2 bases and J lost 9, with 23 bases in between.

This sequence joins TRBV18 and TRBJ2-3; TRBD2 aligns across 7 bases. The V gene's germline CDR1 is KGHSH and CDR2 LQKENI. The CDR3 runs 14 residues. Germline trimming cut 3 bases from V and 4 bases from J; bases unmatched to any gene: 4. The CDR3 nucleotides read TGTGCCAGCTCACCTAGCGGGTCCCCAGATACGCAGTATTTT. Its translation: CASSPSGSPDTQYF.

The J gene is TRBJ2-1, the V gene TRBV6-5, with 11 bases identical to TRBD1. The CDR3 is 15 residues long. CDR1 and CDR2 from the germline V gene are MNHEY and SVGAGI. V was clipped by 9 bases and J by 6 bases; unmatched bases: 10. The CDR3 DNA is TGTGCCAGTACAGCGGGACAGGGGGATTTCAATGAGCAGTTCTTC. It encodes CASTAGQGDFNEQFF.

V and J are TRBV7-2 and TRBJ1-1; no definite D call. CDR1 is SGHTA and CDR2 is FQGNSA in the germline V gene. The CDR3 contains 16 residues. V lost 5 bases and J lost 1, with 17 bases in between. The CDR3 DNA reads TGTGCCAGCAGCCTTAAAGTTTTTTGGTGGAACACTGAAGCTTTCTTT. Translated, it gives CASSLKVFWWNTEAFF.